Each of the 21 T cell receptor beta chains below was sequenced from the same sample in a study of blood T cell repertoires in COVID-19. Profiled with immunoSEQ multiplex PCR; TCRdb holds only in-frame clones, not every one. The sample has about 140,000 clones, approximately 84% seen once. Sequencing input: PBMCs or T cells enriched from blood (not recorded which). These receptors all stem from a woman between 50 and 59 years old with acute COVID-19.

This chain uses TRBV12-1 with TRBJ1-5; TRBD1, as called in the table, went unchecked against the DNA. TRBV12-1 is a pseudogene. This CDR3 comprises 16 residues. CDR3 bases: TGTGCCAGCAGCTTTGGTCAGGGGTATGGGTATCAGCCCCAGCATTTT. Translated, it gives CASSFGQGYGYQPQHF.

The V call is TRBV9, the J call TRBJ1-5, with no clear D. CDR1 SGDLS and CDR2 YYNGEE come from the germline V gene. V lost 5 bases and J 3 bases, leaving 9 bases between the germline ends. The CDR3 covers 13 residues. CDR3 residues: CASSPGDNQPQHF. The CDR3 DNA reads as TGTGCCAGCAGTCCGGGAGACAATCAGCCCCAGCATTTT. Drawing the rest from reference TRBV9 and TRBJ1-5, the complete variable domain is DSGVTQTPKHLITATGQRVTLRCSPRSGDLSVYWYQQSLDQGLQFLIQYYNGEERAKGNILERFSAQQFPDLHSELNLSSLELGDSALYFCASSPGDNQPQHFGDGTRLSIL.

The rearrangement links TRBV6-2 or TRBV6-3 to TRBJ2-1, with 9 bases identical to TRBD2. The V gene's germline CDR1 is MNHEY and CDR2 SVGEGT. V trimming: 0 bases; J trimming: 9 bases; junction bases outside the gene matches: 6. This CDR3 region has 15 residues. The CDR3 bases are TGTGCCAGCAGTTACTCTCGTAGCGGGAGATCTGAGCAGTTCTTC. Translating gives CASSYSRSGRSEQFF.

This rearrangement joins TRBV7-9 to TRBJ2-1; 7 positions match TRBD1. Germline values: CDR1 SEHNR, CDR2 FQNEAQ (reference sequence). The length of the CDR3 is 16 residues. V was clipped by 5 bases and J by 3 bases; unmatched bases: 10. The CDR3 loop reads CASSPLDRTLYNEQFF. The CDR3, as DNA: TGTGCCAGCAGCCCGCTGGACAGGACTCTCTACAATGAGCAGTTCTTC.

The chain recombines TRBV27 with TRBJ2-5; 10 bases line up with TRBD2. Germline lookup yields CDR1 MNHEY and CDR2 SMNVEV (reference sequence). The CDR3 length is 16 residues. The junction had 7 bases not matched to a gene; V was cut back by 5 bases and J by 1 base. The CDR3 reads CASSPLAGSAQETQYF. In DNA form, the CDR3 reads TGTGCCAGCAGTCCACTAGCGGGGTCCGCCCAAGAGACCCAGTACTTC.

This chain links TRBV6-5 with TRBJ1-2; a possible D gene is TRBD1 (5 bases). V was shortened by 5 bases and J by 4 bases, with 17 bases between the two germline ends. The CDR3 length is 15 residues. The V gene's germline CDR1 is MNHEY and CDR2 SVGAGI. The CDR3 sequence: CASSIILGDSYGYTF. CDR3 nucleotide sequence: TGTGCCAGCAGTATCATCCTTGGAGACAGCTATGGCTACACCTTC.

The chain links TRBV19 to TRBJ1-2; TRBD1 matches at 9 bases. With V trimmed by 4 bases and J by 0 bases, 6 bases remained unmatched. Germline-derived CDR1 and CDR2 are LNHDA and SQIVND (reference sequence). The CDR3 totals 16 residues. In DNA, the CDR3 is TGTGCCAGTAGTAGAGGGACAGGGAGTGCTAACTATGGCTACACCTTC. Translating it yields CASSRGTGSANYGYTF.

The CDR3 bases are TGCGCCAGCAGCTTTTCCGGGACAGGGGGCCCCAACTATGGCTACACCTTC. Protein: CASSFSGTGGPNYGYTF. This chain uses TRBV5-1 with TRBJ1-2; 12 bases match TRBD1. Germline values: CDR1 SGHRS, CDR2 YFSETQ. The V and J ends lost 2 bases and 2 bases, in that order; junction bases with no gene match: 7. The CDR3 spans 17 residues.

This clone was seen once. The chain combines TRBV7-9 with TRBJ1-1; 8 positions match TRBD1. Trimming took 1 base from V and 3 from J; bases not matched to a gene: 4. This CDR3 spans 15 amino acids. The germline CDR1 and CDR2 sequences are SEHNR and FQNEAQ (reference sequence). CDR3 bases: TGTGCCAGCAGCTTAGGGACAGGGTTAGACACTGAAGCTTTCTTT. It codes for CASSLGTGLDTEAFF.

The gene calls are TRBV6-4 and TRBJ2-1, with TRBD2 matching 12 bases. The CDR3 spans 14 residues. The junction had 1 base not matched to a gene; V was cut back by 3 bases and J by 7 bases. The germline CDR1 and CDR2 sequences are MRHNA and SNTAGT. In DNA, the CDR3 is TGTGCCAGCAGTGAGACTAGCGGGAGTAATGAGCAGTTCTTC. Encoded protein: CASSETSGSNEQFF.

In its sample, this clone was seen once. The chain joins TRBV11-2 to TRBJ2-7; 7 bases are a match to TRBD2. Germline CDR1 and CDR2: SGHAT and FQNNGV. V was clipped by 0 bases and J by 4 bases; unmatched bases: 3. This CDR3 spans 14 amino acids. This CDR3 is CASSLELGGYEQYF. CDR3 DNA sequence: TGTGCCAGCAGCTTAGAACTGGGGGGGTACGAGCAGTACTTC.

The chain has TRBV19 and TRBJ2-3; the match to TRBD2 covers 11 bases. Germline V CDR1 and CDR2: LNHDA, SQIVND (reference sequence). The J segment lost 5 bases and the V segment lost 9 bases, leaving 13 bases of the junction unmatched. This CDR3 contains 16 residues. The chain's CDR3 is CASAQLAGVGVDTQYF. CDR3 DNA sequence: TGTGCCAGCGCACAACTAGCGGGAGTAGGGGTAGATACGCAGTATTTT.

V and J are TRBV6-6 and TRBJ1-6; D call uncertain. V lost 7 bases and J lost 9, with 13 bases in between. This CDR3 is built from 13 residues. CDR1 MNHNY and CDR2 SVGAGI come from the germline V gene (reference sequence). CDR3 sequence (DNA): TGTGCCAGCAAAGAAATTTCGGGTTCACCCCTCCACTTT. Translation gives CASKEISGSPLHF.

This chain connects TRBV19 to TRBJ2-2, with 9 bases fitting TRBD2. The V gene end was trimmed by 7 bases and the J gene end by 4 bases; junction bases not matched to a gene: 4. This CDR3 region has 14 residues. Germline CDR1 reads LNHDA; CDR2 reads SQIVND (reference sequence). The CDR3 nucleotides read TGTGCCAGTAATGGCGGGAGGGCCACCGGGGAGCTGTTTTTT. This codes for CASNGGRATGELFF.

The chain joins TRBV25-1 to TRBJ1-4; D gene ambiguous. The V and J ends lost 3 bases and 2 bases respectively, with 16 bases between them. The CDR3 sequence is 17 residues long. Germline assignment: CDR1 MGHDK and CDR2 SYGVNS. The CDR3 region is CASSDGPNEMTNEKLFF. DNA of the CDR3: TGTGCCAGCAGTGATGGGCCGAACGAGATGACTAATGAAAAACTGTTTTTT.

This chain connects TRBV19 to TRBJ1-5, with TRBD1 as a possible D gene (6 bases). CDR1 is LNHDA, CDR2 SQIVND, per germline (reference sequence). Trimming shortened V by 6 bases and J by 1 base, and 10 bases separated the two germline ends. This CDR3 region has 14 residues. CDR3 protein: CASRSGGSNQPQHF. The DNA for the CDR3 is TGTGCCAGTAGGTCGGGGGGCAGCAATCAGCCCCAGCATTTT.

The V call is TRBV6-2 or TRBV6-3, the J call TRBJ2-7, with 13 bases matching TRBD2. This CDR3 contains 14 residues. The V gene's germline CDR1 is MNHEY and CDR2 SVGEGT. V lost 6 bases to trimming and J lost 7 bases; unmatched junction nucleotides: 6. CDR3: CASSPGLAGREQYF. Written as DNA, the CDR3 is TGTGCCAGCAGCCCGGGACTAGCGGGAAGGGAGCAGTACTTC.

The CDR3 region is CASSERDGGEQYF. Written as DNA, the CDR3 is TGTGCCAGCAGTGAGCGGGACGGGGGCGAGCAGTACTTC. The V and J genes are TRBV6-4 and TRBJ2-7, with D tentatively TRBD2 (6 bases). This CDR3 region has 13 residues. Germline V gene sequence: CDR1 MRHNA, CDR2 SNTAGT. V was trimmed by 3 bases and J by 6 bases, leaving 12 bases between them.

The gene calls are TRBV20-1 and TRBJ2-3, with D possibly TRBD1 on 5 matching bases. Trimming cost V 3 bases and J 3 bases, with 10 bases left between them. Germline V gene data show CDR1 as DFQATT and CDR2 as SNEGSKA (reference sequence). The CDR3 is 13 amino acids. The CDR3, as DNA: TGCAGTGCTAGTCCCCAGGGAACAGATACGCAGTATTTT. Its protein is CSASPQGTDTQYF.

The chain is built from TRBV2 and TRBJ1-4; 8 bases are a match to TRBD1. The CDR3 has 14 residues. Per the germline V gene, CDR1 is SNHLY and CDR2 is FYNNEI. With V trimmed by 7 bases and J by 7 bases, 8 bases remained unmatched. In DNA form, the CDR3 reads TGTGCCAGCAATAGCTACAGGGGGATTGAAAAACTGTTTTTT. It encodes CASNSYRGIEKLFF.

This clone showed up just once. This chain connects TRBV27 to TRBJ2-3; 8 bases are shared with TRBD1. Germline V lookup: CDR1 MNHEY, CDR2 SMNVEV (reference sequence). The trim removed 5 bases at V and 2 bases at J, leaving 9 bases unmatched. This CDR3 is built from 16 residues. In DNA, the CDR3 is TGTGCCAGCAGTCCTGAAACAGGGGGTCCCACAGATACGCAGTATTTT. This sequence encodes CASSPETGGPTDTQYF.